A selection of T cell receptor beta chains follows, all from one sample in a study of blood T cell repertoires in COVID-19. Data came from immunoSEQ multiplex PCR; TCRdb stores just in-frame clones and leaves some out. The sample contains about 120,000 clones, around 86% of which appear only once. Sequencing input: peripheral blood. The receptors here all came from a woman in her sixties or seventies with acute or convalescent COVID-19. Each CDR3 is given without its conserved first and last residue. Only part of the rows carry a size: once, few, many, or a class if the clone is expanded.

clone_size,v_call,cdr3_aa
NA,TRBV19,ASSIVPRPDTQY
NA,TRBV28,ASGEGGGNQPQH
NA,TRBV6-6,ASRKQGIGNTIY
once,TRBV9,ASSVADSGGQYGYT
NA,TRBV6-6,ASSSGEFNQPQH
NA,TRBV18,ASSSRTSGQETQY
NA,TRBV30,AWSRGGAQPQH
NA,TRBV28,ASSLAGLGGTEAF
once,TRBV7-2,ASSISWTGFSYNEQF
NA,TRBV12-3/TRBV12-4,ASRPTGQPQH
NA,TRBV25-1,ASSESWGQGHYTGELF
NA,TRBV7-3,ASSLMGGQGLTGELF
few,TRBV30,ARQDRIEQF
NA,TRBV5-1,ASSSFGTGSYEQY
NA,TRBV29-1,SAEGGRKLYGYT
NA,TRBV9,ASSDSPGNTEAF
NA,TRBV5-1,ASSLRTGAGNTIY
NA,TRBV6-5,ASSYFTRESNEQF
NA,TRBV7-9,ASSLALSPPEQY
once,TRBV19,ASSGSTTGNEQF
NA,TRBV3-1/TRBV3-2,ASSQDRGYGYT
NA,TRBV28,ASRRSIWADYYNEQF
few,TRBV6-1,ASSETRDSFYNEQF
NA,TRBV4-2,ASSQEQGLETQY
NA,TRBV12-3/TRBV12-4,ASNPGPFGTQY
NA,TRBV30,AWGRQGGTWQANEKLF